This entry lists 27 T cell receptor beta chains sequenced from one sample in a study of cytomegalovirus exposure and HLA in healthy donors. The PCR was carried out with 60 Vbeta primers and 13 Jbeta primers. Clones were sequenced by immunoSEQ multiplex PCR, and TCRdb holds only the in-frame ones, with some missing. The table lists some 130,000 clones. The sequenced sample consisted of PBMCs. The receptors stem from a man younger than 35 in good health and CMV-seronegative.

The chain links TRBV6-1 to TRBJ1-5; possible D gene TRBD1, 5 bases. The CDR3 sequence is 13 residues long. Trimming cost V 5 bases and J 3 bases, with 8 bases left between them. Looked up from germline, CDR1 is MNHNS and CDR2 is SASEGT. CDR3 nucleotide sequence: TGTGCCAGCAGTACAGGTCCCAATCAGCCCCAGCATTTT. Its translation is CASSTGPNQPQHF.

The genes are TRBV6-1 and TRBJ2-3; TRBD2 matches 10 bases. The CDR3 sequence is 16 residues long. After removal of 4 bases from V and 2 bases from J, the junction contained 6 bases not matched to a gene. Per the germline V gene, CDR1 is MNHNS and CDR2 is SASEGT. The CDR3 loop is CASSGLSGRNTDTQYF. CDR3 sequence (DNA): TGTGCCAGCAGTGGACTTAGCGGGAGGAACACAGATACGCAGTATTTT.

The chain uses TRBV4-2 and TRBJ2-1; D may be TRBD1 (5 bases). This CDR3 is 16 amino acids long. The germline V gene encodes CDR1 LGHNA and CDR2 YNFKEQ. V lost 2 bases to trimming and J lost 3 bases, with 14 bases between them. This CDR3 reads CASSQRSGLDYNEQFF. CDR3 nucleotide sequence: TGTGCCAGCAGCCAAAGATCAGGGTTGGACTACAATGAGCAGTTCTTC.

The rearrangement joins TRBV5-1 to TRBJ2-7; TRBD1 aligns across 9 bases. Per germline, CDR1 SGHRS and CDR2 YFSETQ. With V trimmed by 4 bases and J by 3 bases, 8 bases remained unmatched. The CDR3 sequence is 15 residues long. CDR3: CASSDRDRDLYEQYF. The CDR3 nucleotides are TGCGCCAGCAGCGACCGGGACAGGGACCTCTACGAGCAGTACTTC.

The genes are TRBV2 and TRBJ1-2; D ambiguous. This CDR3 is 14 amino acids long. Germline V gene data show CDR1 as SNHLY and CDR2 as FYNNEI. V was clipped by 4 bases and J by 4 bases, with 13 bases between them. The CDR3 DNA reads TGTGCCAGCAGTGTCAATCCCGCAGTCTATGGCTACACCTTC. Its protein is CASSVNPAVYGYTF.

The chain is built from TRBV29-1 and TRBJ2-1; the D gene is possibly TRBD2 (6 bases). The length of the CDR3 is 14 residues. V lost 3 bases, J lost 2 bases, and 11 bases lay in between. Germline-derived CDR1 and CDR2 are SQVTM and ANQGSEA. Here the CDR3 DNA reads TGCAGCGTTGAGGGGGGTCTAGCCTACAATGAGCAGTTCTTC. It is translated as CSVEGGLAYNEQFF.

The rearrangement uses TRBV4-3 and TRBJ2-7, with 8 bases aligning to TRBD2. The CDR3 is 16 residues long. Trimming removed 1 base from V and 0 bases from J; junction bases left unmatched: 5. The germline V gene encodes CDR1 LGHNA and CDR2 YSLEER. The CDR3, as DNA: TGCGCCAGCAGCCAAGGACCGGGAGGGAGCTCCTACGAGCAGTACTTC. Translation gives CASSQGPGGSSYEQYF.

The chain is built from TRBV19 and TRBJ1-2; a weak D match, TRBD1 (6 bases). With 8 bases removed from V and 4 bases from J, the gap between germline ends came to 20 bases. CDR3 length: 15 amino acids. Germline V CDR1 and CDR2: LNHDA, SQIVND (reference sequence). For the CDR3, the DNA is TGTGCCAGTTCAAAACAGGGCCCTGTATCCTATGGCTACACCTTC. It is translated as CASSKQGPVSYGYTF.

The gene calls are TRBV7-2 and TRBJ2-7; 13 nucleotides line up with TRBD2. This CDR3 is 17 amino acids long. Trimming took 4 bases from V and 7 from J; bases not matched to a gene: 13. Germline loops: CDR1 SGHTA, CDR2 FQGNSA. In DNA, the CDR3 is TGTGCCAGCAGCTCACAAATCGGACTAGCGGGAGAAAGGGAGCAGTACTTC. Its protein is CASSSQIGLAGEREQYF.

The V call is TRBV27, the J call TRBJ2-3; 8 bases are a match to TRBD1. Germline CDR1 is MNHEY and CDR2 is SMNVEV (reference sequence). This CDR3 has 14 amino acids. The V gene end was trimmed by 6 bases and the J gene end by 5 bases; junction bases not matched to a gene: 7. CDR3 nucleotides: TGTGCCAGCAGGACCCAGGGGGCCGGAGATACGCAGTATTTT. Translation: CASRTQGAGDTQYF.

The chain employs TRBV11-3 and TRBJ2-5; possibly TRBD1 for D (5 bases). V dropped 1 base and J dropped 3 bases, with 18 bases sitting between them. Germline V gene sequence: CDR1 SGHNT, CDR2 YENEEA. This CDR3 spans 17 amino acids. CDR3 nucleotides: TGTGCCAGCAGCTTAGTGACGTTATTGACAGCCAAAGAGACCCAGTACTTC. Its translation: CASSLVTLLTAKETQYF.

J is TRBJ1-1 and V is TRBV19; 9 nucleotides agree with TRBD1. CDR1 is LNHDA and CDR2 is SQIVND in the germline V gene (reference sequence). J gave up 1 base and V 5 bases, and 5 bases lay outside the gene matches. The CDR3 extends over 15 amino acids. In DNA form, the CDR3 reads TGTGCCAGTAGTCCTGGACAGGGGAGGAACACTGAAGCTTTCTTT. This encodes CASSPGQGRNTEAFF.

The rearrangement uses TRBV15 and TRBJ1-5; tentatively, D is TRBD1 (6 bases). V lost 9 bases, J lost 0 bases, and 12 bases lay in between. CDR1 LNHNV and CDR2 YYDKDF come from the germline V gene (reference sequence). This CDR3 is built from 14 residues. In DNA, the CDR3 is TGTGCCACGAACGGACAGTATAGCAATCAGCCCCAGCATTTT. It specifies CATNGQYSNQPQHF.

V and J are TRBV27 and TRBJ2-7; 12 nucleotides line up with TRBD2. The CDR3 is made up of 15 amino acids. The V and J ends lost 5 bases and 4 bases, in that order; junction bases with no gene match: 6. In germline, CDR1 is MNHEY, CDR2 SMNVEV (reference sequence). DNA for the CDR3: TGTGCCAGCAGTCAAGTGACTAGCGGGGGTTACGAGCAGTACTTC. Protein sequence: CASSQVTSGGYEQYF.

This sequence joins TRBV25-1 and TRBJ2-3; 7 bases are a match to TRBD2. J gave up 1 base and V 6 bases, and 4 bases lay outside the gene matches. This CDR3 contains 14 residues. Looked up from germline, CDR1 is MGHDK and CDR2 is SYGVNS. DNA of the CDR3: TGTGCCAGCAGGCATCGGGGGGGCACAGATACGCAGTATTTT. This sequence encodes CASRHRGGTDTQYF.

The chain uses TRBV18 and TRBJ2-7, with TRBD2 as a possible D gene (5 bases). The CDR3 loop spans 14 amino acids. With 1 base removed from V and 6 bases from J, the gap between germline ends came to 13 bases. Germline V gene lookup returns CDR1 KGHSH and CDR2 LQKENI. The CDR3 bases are TGTGCCAGCTCACCACGGGATAGGGCGGGCGAGCAGTACTTC. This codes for CASSPRDRAGEQYF.

CDR3 DNA: TGTGCCATTGGTCGGGGAGGCATTCAGTACTTC. This encodes CAIGRGGIQYF. The chain combines TRBV28 with TRBJ2-4, with a possible D match to TRBD2 (6 bases). The CDR3 is 11 residues long. Germline V CDR1 and CDR2: MDHEN, SYDVKM. Trimming left V 10 bases short and J 9 bases short, with 13 bases between.

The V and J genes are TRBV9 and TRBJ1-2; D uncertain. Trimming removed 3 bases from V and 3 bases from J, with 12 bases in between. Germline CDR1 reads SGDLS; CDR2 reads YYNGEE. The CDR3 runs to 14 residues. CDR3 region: CASSGKQLHYGYTF. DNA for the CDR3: TGTGCCAGCAGCGGAAAACAGCTACACTATGGCTACACCTTC.

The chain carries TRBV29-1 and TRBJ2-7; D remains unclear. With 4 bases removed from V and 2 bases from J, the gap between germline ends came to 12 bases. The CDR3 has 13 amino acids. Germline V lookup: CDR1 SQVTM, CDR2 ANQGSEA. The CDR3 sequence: CSVVPGATYEQYF. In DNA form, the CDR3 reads TGCAGCGTTGTACCAGGCGCTACCTACGAGCAGTACTTC.

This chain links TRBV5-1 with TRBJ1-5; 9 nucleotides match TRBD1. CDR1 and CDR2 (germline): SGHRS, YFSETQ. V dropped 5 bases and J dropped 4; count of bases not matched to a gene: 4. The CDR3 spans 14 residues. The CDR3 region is CASSTGTGNQPQHF. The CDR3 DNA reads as TGCGCCAGCAGTACCGGGACAGGGAATCAGCCCCAGCATTTT.

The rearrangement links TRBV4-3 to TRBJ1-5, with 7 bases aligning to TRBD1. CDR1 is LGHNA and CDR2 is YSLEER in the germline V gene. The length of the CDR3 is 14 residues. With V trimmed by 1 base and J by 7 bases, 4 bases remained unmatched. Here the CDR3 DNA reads TGCGCCAGCAGCCAAGGACAGGGTGGCCAGCCCCAGCATTTT. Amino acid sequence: CASSQGQGGQPQHF.

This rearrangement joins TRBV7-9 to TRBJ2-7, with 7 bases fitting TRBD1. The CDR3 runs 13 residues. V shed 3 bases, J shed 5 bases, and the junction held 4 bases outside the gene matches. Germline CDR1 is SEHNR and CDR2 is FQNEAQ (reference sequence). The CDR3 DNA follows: TGTGCCAGCAGCTTGACAGGGCGGGACGAGCAGTACTTC. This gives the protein CASSLTGRDEQYF.

The CDR3 DNA reads TGTGCCAGCAGTTTATTCTACGAGCAGTACTTC. Translation gives CASSLFYEQYF. The chain recombines TRBV25-1 with TRBJ2-7; D gene ambiguous. Trimming stripped 5 bases from V and 3 bases from J, with 5 bases between. The CDR3 loop spans 11 amino acids. In germline, CDR1 is MGHDK, CDR2 SYGVNS.

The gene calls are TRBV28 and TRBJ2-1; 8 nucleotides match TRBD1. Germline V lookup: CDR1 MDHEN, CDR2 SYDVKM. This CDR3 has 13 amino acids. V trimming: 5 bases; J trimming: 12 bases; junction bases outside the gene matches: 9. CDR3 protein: CASSLPGGAGQFF. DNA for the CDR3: TGTGCCAGCAGTCTTCCAGGGGGCGCGGGGCAGTTCTTC.

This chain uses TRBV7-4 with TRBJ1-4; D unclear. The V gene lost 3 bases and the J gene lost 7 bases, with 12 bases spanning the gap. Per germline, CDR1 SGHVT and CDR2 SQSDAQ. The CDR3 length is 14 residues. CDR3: CASSFVAIGEKLFF. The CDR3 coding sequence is TGTGCCAGCAGCTTCGTCGCAATCGGTGAAAAACTGTTTTTT.

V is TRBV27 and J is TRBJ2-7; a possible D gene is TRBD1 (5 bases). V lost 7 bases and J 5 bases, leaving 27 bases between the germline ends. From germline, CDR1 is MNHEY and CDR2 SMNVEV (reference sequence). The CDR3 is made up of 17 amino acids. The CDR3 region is CASTDLMDGRGRNEQYF. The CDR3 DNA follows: TGTGCCAGCACCGACTTAATGGACGGAAGGGGAAGGAACGAGCAGTACTTC.

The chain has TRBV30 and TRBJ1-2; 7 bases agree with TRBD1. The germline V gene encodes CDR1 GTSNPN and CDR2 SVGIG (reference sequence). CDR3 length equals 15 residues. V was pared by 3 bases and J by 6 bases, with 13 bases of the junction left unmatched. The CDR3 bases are TGTGCCTGGAGGAGACAGGGTTTGCTCTTTGATGGCTACACCTTC. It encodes CAWRRQGLLFDGYTF. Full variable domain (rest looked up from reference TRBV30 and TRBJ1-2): SQTIHQWPATLVQPVGSPLSLECTVEGTSNPNLYWYRQAAGRGLQLLFYSVGIGQISSEVPQNLSASRPQDRQFILSSKKLLLSDSGFYLCAWRRQGLLFDGYTFGSGTRLTVV.